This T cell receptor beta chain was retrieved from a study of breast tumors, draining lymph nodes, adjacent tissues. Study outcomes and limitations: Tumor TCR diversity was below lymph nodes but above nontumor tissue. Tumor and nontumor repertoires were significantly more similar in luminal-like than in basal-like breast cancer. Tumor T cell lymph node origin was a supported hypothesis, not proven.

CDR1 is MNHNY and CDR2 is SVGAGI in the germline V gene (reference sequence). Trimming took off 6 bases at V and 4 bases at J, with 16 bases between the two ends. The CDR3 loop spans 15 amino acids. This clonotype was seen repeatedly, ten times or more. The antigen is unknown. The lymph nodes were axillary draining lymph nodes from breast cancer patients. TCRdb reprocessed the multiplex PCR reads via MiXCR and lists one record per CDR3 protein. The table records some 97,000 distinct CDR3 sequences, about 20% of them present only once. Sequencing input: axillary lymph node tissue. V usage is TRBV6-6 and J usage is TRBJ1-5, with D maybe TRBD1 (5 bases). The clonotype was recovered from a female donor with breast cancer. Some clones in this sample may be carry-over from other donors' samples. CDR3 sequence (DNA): TGTGCCAGCAGCGGACATGGGATTTCGAATCAGCCCCAGCATTTT. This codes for CASSGHGISNQPQHF.